Each of the 13 T cell receptor beta chains below was sequenced from the same sample in a study of shared clonotypes between healthy human individuals (dated by TCRdb to about 2020). For the CD8 naive samples, CD45RO-negative cells were positively selected for CCR7, yielding a CD45RA+CCR7+ population from which TemRA cells were excluded. Library creation used the immunoSEQ multiplex PCR assay. TCRdb took over this immuneACCESS table, retaining in-frame rearrangements with V and J assigned. Such tables are incomplete; in checked studies, under half of the missing clones stem from an unresolved V gene, and the remainder is unexplained. Here the sample has 800,000 to 950,000 clones; roughly 96% occur a single time. Of the sample, around 0.21% is held by the ten largest clones. The sequenced material came from naive CD8+ T cells sorted from blood. The cell subset or site label of this sample denotes: CD45RA+CCR7+. The receptors were sampled from a young man in good health.

The V call is TRBV27, the J call TRBJ1-1; 7 bases map to TRBD1. Germline V gene lookup returns CDR1 MNHEY and CDR2 SMNVEV (reference sequence). This CDR3 has 14 residues. Germline trimming cut 6 bases from V and 1 base from J; bases unmatched to any gene: 5. The CDR3 sequence: CASSPQGPNTEAFF. For the CDR3, the DNA is TGTGCCAGCAGCCCACAGGGGCCGAACACTGAAGCTTTCTTT.

The V gene is TRBV7-6, the J gene TRBJ2-3; 11 nucleotides agree with TRBD2. Looked up from germline, CDR1 is SGHVS and CDR2 is FNYEAQ. The trim removed 2 bases at V and 0 bases at J, leaving 7 bases unmatched. The CDR3 totals 18 residues. CDR3 residues: CASSLPLAGGSSTDTQYF. The CDR3 nucleotides read TGTGCCAGCAGCTTACCCCTAGCGGGAGGTTCGAGCACAGATACGCAGTATTTT. The full variable domain, completed using reference TRBV7-6 and TRBJ2-3, is GAGVSQSPRYKVTKRGQDVALRCDPISGHVSLYWYRQALGQGPEFLTYFNYEAQQDKSGLPNDRFSAERPEGSISTLTIQRTEQRDSAMYRCASSLPLAGGSSTDTQYFGPGTRLTVL.

This rearrangement joins TRBV27 to TRBJ1-2; D unclear. Trimming took 3 bases from V and 2 from J, leaving 10 bases between them. The CDR3 is 14 amino acids. Per the germline V gene, CDR1 is MNHEY and CDR2 is SMNVEV (reference sequence). CDR3 sequence: CASSFSRGNYGYTF. CDR3 bases: TGTGCCAGCAGTTTCTCCAGAGGGAACTATGGCTACACCTTC.

This chain links TRBV9 with TRBJ2-3; D uncertain. Germline V gene lookup returns CDR1 SGDLS and CDR2 YYNGEE. The CDR3 is 14 amino acids. V was trimmed by 0 bases and J by 1 base, leaving 6 bases between them. CDR3 sequence reads: CASSVGHGTDTQYF. The CDR3 bases are TGTGCCAGCAGCGTAGGACATGGCACAGATACGCAGTATTTT.

The V gene is TRBV7-9, the J gene TRBJ1-4; D may be TRBD1 (6 bases). The CDR3 has 17 amino acids. Germline V lookup: CDR1 SEHNR, CDR2 FQNEAQ (reference sequence). Trimming cost V 4 bases and J 5 bases, with 20 bases left between them. The chain's CDR3 is CASSSSSPGGPNEKLFF. The CDR3 nucleotides are TGTGCCAGCAGCTCCAGCAGTCCGGGGGGCCCAAATGAAAAACTGTTTTTT.

The chain carries TRBV14 and TRBJ2-3, with D possibly called TRBD1 or TRBD2 (6 bases each). V was trimmed by 5 bases and J by 2 bases, leaving 26 bases between them. CDR1 SGHDN and CDR2 FVKESK come from the germline V gene. This CDR3 contains 19 residues. In DNA, the CDR3 is TGTGCCAGCAGCGGAGGGGGTAAGGGACCAAACCTGGTCACAGATACGCAGTATTTT. Its protein is CASSGGGKGPNLVTDTQYF.

The chain couples TRBV4-1 to TRBJ2-1; 9 bases match TRBD2. Germline CDR1 reads MGHRA; CDR2 reads YSYEKL. The CDR3 consists of 17 residues. V gave up 3 bases and J gave up 2 bases; unmatched junction bases: 8. CDR3 protein: CASSQGVAGAPYNEQFF. CDR3 in DNA: TGCGCCAGCAGCCAGGGGGTAGCGGGAGCCCCCTACAATGAGCAGTTCTTC.

V gene TRBV27 combines with J gene TRBJ2-3, with 13 bases matching TRBD2. V shed 6 bases and J 9 bases; nucleotides not matched to a gene: 6. This CDR3 has 14 amino acids. Germline V gene data show CDR1 as MNHEY and CDR2 as SMNVEV (reference sequence). The CDR3 reads CASSDGTSGVTQYF. CDR3 nucleotides: TGTGCCAGCAGCGACGGGACTAGCGGGGTCACGCAGTATTTT.

V usage is TRBV29-1 and J usage is TRBJ2-5, with a possible D match to TRBD2 (5 bases). CDR3 length: 12 residues. The germline V and J ends were trimmed by 4 bases and 3 bases, with 9 bases remaining between them. The germline V gene encodes CDR1 SQVTM and CDR2 ANQGSEA. The CDR3 nucleotides read TGCAGCGTTGCAGCGGAGGAAGAGACCCAGTACTTC. Translation gives CSVAAEEETQYF.

The chain recombines TRBV9 with TRBJ2-2; TRBD1 might be the D (6 bases). The CDR3 spans 19 residues. CDR1 is SGDLS, CDR2 YYNGEE, per germline. The V gene lost 5 bases and the J gene lost 6 bases, with 29 bases spanning the gap. The CDR3 spells CASRSTGQGTVSGAGELFF. DNA of the CDR3: TGTGCCAGCAGGTCAACGGGACAAGGGACGGTTTCAGGTGCCGGGGAGCTGTTTTTT.

V usage is TRBV9 and J usage is TRBJ2-3, with 11 nucleotides matching TRBD2. CDR1 is SGDLS and CDR2 is YYNGEE in the germline V gene. The CDR3 has 15 amino acids. Trimming removed 4 bases from V and 4 bases from J; junction bases left unmatched: 5. The CDR3, as DNA: TGTGCCAGCAGCCCTCTAGCGGGAGGCGCAGATACGCAGTATTTT. Its translation: CASSPLAGGADTQYF.

This chain joins TRBV11-2 and TRBJ2-7; 11 nucleotides agree with TRBD2. In germline, CDR1 is SGHAT, CDR2 FQNNGV. Losses at the gene ends were 4 bases for V and 2 bases for J; bases not matched to a gene: 4. This CDR3 is built from 15 residues. The CDR3, as DNA: TGTGCCAGCAGCTCACCGGGACTAGCGGCCTACGAGCAGTACTTC. Translated, it gives CASSSPGLAAYEQYF.

V and J are TRBV9 and TRBJ2-7, with D perhaps given as TRBD1 or TRBD2 (5 bases each). Trimming shortened V by 4 bases and J by 2 bases, and 13 bases separated the two germline ends. CDR1 is SGDLS and CDR2 is YYNGEE in the germline V gene. The CDR3 spans 14 residues. This CDR3 reads CASSIGTAAYEQYF. The CDR3 DNA reads TGTGCCAGCAGCATCGGGACCGCCGCCTACGAGCAGTACTTC. The variable domain in full, completed from reference TRBV9 and TRBJ2-7, reads DSGVTQTPKHLITATGQRVTLRCSPRSGDLSVYWYQQSLDQGLQFLIQYYNGEERAKGNILERFSAQQFPDLHSELNLSSLELGDSALYFCASSIGTAAYEQYFGPGTRLTVT.